This entry describes one T cell receptor beta chain. Enrollees, about 18 to 95 years old, lived in 25 or so US areas. The study assigned cohorts using participant-reported clinical history. Original processing methods: Amplification of reference gene primers provided the estimated nucleated cell counts. Here immunoSEQ multiplex PCR was the method, and the copy in TCRdb shows in-frame clones only, minus some. Clone size and the V and J calls come from that table; the DNA yielded D and trimming. The table lists roughly 220,000 clones, around 86% of them singletons. Per germline, CDR1 MNHEY and CDR2 SMNVEV (reference sequence). Trimming removed 2 bases from V and 4 bases from J; junction bases left unmatched: 3. The CDR3 spans 14 residues. This specimen belongs to a study of blood T cell repertoires in COVID-19. Study context: From T cells, B-cell-depleted T cells, or PBMCs came the material, which was cDNA or gDNA.

The TCR originated in a middle-aged woman with acute COVID-19. The chain is built from TRBV27 and TRBJ2-3, with 7 bases identical to TRBD2. The sequenced sample consisted of PBMCs or T cells enriched from blood (not recorded which). Here the CDR3 reads CASSLGLAADTQYF. The DNA for the CDR3 is TGTGCCAGCAGTTTAGGGCTAGCGGCAGATACGCAGTATTTT.